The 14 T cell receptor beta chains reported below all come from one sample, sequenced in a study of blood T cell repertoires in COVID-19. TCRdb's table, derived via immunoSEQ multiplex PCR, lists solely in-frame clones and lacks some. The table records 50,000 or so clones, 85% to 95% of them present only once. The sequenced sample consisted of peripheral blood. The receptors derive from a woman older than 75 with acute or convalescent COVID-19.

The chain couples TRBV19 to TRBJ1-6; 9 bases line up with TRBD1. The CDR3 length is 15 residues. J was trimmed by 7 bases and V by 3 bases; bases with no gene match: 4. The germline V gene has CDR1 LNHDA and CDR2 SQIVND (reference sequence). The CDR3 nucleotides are TGTGCCAGTAGTATTTACGGGACAGGGAATTCACCCCTCCACTTT. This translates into CASSIYGTGNSPLHF.

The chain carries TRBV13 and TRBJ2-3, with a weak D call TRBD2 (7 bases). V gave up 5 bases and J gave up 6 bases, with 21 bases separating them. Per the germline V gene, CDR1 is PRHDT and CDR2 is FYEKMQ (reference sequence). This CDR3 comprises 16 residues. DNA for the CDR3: TGTGCCAGCAGCCCCCGCGGGCCCCGGGGGGCGGATACGCAGTATTTT. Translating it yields CASSPRGPRGADTQYF.

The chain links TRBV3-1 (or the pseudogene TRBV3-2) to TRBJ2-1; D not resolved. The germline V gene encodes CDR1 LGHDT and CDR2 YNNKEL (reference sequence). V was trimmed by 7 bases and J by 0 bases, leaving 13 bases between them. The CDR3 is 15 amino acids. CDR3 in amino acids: CASTHGGSSYNEQFF. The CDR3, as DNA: TGTGCCAGCACCCACGGTGGTAGCTCCTACAATGAGCAGTTCTTC.

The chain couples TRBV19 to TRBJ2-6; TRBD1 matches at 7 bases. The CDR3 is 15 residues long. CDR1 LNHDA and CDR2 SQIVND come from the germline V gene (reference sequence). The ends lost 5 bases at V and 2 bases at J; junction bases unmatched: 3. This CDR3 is CASSYGQAGANVLTF. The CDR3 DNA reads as TGTGCCAGTAGTTACGGACAGGCTGGGGCCAACGTCCTGACTTTC.

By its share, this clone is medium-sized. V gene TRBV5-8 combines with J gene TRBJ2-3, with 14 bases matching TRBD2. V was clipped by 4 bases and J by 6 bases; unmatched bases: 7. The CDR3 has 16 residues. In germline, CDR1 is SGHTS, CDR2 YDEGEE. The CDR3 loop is CASSTGLAGGPDTQYF. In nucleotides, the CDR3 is TGTGCCAGCAGCACCGGACTAGCGGGAGGCCCGGATACGCAGTATTTT.

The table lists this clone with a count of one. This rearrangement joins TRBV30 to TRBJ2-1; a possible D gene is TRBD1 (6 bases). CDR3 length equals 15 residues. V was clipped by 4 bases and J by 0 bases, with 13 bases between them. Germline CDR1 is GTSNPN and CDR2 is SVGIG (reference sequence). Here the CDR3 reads CAWIPDSSSYNEQFF. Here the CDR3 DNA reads TGTGCCTGGATCCCGGACAGTTCCTCCTACAATGAGCAGTTCTTC.

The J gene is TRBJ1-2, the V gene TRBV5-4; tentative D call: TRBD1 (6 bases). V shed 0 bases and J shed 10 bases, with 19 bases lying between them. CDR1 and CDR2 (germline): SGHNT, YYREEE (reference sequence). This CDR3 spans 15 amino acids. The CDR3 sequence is CASSLVGGRASDYTF. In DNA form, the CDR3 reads TGTGCCAGCAGCTTGGTCGGGGGGCGAGCATCTGACTACACCTTC.

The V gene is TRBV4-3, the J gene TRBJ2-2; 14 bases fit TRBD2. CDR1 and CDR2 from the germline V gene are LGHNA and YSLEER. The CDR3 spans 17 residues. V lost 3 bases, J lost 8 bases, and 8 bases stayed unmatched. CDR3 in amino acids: CASSQGLAGAGGGELFF. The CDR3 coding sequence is TGCGCCAGCAGCCAGGGACTAGCGGGAGCCGGCGGTGGGGAGCTGTTTTTT.

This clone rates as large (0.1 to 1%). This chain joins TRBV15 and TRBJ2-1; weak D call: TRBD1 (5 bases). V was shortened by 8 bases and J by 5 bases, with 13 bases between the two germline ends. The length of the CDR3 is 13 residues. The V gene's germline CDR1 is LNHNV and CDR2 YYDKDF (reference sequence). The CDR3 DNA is TGTGCCACCTCCAGACCGACAGACAATGAGCAGTTCTTC. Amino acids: CATSRPTDNEQFF.

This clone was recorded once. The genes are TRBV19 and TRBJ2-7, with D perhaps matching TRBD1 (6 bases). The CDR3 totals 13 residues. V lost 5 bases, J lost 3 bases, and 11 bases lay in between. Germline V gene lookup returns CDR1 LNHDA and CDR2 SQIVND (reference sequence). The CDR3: CASSPGHYYEQYF. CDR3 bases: TGTGCCAGTAGTCCGGGACACTACTACGAGCAGTACTTC.

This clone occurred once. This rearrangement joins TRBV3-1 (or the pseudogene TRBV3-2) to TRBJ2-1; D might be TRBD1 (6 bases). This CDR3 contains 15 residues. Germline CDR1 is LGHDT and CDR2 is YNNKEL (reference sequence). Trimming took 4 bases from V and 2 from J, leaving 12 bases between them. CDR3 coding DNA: TGTGCCAGCAGCCGGACAGAATCAACCTACAATGAGCAGTTCTTC. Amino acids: CASSRTESTYNEQFF.

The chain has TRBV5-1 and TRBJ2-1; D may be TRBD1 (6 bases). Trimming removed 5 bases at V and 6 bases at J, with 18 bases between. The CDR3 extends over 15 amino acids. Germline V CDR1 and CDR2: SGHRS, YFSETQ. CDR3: CASSYRAGSVNEQFF. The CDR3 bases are TGCGCCAGCAGTTACAGGGCTGGCTCGGTCAATGAGCAGTTCTTC.

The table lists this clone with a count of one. The CDR3 here is CASSQAGTGGWRNQPQHF. The CDR3 DNA reads as TGCGCCAGCAGCCAGGCTGGGACAGGGGGTTGGCGCAATCAGCCCCAGCATTTT. V is TRBV4-1 and J is TRBJ1-5, with 11 bases aligning to TRBD1. The CDR3 spans 18 residues. The V and J ends lost 3 bases and 2 bases, in that order; junction bases with no gene match: 9. Looked up from germline, CDR1 is MGHRA and CDR2 is YSYEKL.

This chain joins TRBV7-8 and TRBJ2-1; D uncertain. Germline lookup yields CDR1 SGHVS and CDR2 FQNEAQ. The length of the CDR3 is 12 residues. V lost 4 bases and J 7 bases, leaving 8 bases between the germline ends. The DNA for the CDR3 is TGTGCCAGCAGCTCTCTAGAAAATGAGCAGTTCTTC. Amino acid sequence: CASSSLENEQFF.